The table lists the clone carrying this TCR beta chain with many counts. Its specificity is unknown. V shed 0 bases, J shed 4 bases, and the junction held 5 bases outside the gene matches. Per the germline V gene, CDR1 is DFQATT and CDR2 is SNEGSKA (reference sequence). The CDR3 contains 15 residues. This sample's time point: newly diagnosed GD, antithyroid drugs for less than 3 months. From RNA extracted from PBMCs, the TCR library was made. This record comes from a study of regulatory T cells in long-lasting Graves disease. Points from the study as a whole: Persistent Graves' patients had lower TCR diversity than newly diagnosed ones.

Both iRepertoire HTBI primers and Arm-PCR of CDR3 regions were used to build the TCR beta libraries. TCRdb ran MiXCR on the multiplex PCR reads and lists one entry per CDR3 protein. Of more than 450,000 distinct CDR3 sequences in the sample, more than 10% were seen once. This sample was also put to use in a study of T cells in Graves' hyperthyroidism and ophthalmopathy. As that study records: Diagnostic assessment was based on clinical symptoms, serum thyroxine and TRAb, thyroid ultrasound and orbital computed tomography. Ophthalmopathy was separated from stable hyperthyroidism by a 13 V-J model.

This TCR derives from a woman aged 30 to 39 with Graves disease. The rearrangement joins TRBV20-1 to TRBJ2-3; 9 bases are a match to TRBD2. Here the sequenced sample was peripheral blood mononuclear cells (PBMCs), taken at new diagnosis, from a patient treated with antithyroid drugs. CDR3 bases: TGCAGTGCTAGAGATAGCGGGAGAGTAGCAGATACGCAGTATTTT. It translates to CSARDSGRVADTQYF.